This record concerns one T cell receptor beta chain sequence. The CDR3 is made up of 14 amino acids. With 4 bases removed from V and 4 bases from J, the gap between germline ends came to 14 bases. Germline lookup yields CDR1 PRHDT and CDR2 FYEKMQ (reference sequence). Recovered Cohort 3 donors showed two negative PCRs, clearance, or symptom resolution. This record belongs to a study of blood T cell repertoires in COVID-19. The data were produced by immunoSEQ multiplex PCR, yet TCRdb's version contains in-frame clones alone and is incomplete. The sample shows more than 250,000 clones, roughly 85% of them seen only once.

This receptor was taken from a woman aged 25 to 45 who had recovered from COVID-19. Sequenced material: PBMCs or T cells enriched from blood (not recorded which). The chain has TRBV13 and TRBJ2-7, with D perhaps matching TRBD1 (5 bases). In DNA, the CDR3 is TGTGCCAGCAGCTCCCGAGTTTCAGGGTACGAGCAGTACTTC. Its protein product is CASSSRVSGYEQYF.